Detailed here is one T cell receptor beta chain. TCRdb called the 5' RACE reads again in MiXCR, with one record for every CDR3 protein. The sample carries about 22,000 distinct CDR3 sequences, over 9.5% recorded once. These data originate in a study of neurological immune-mediated disorders. Looked up from germline, CDR1 is ENHRY and CDR2 is SYGVKD. Losses at the gene ends were 2 bases for V and 1 base for J; bases not matched to a gene: 2. This CDR3 has 15 residues. J is TRBJ2-3 and V is TRBV10-3, with 8 bases aligning to TRBD1. The clonotype originates from a woman aged 55-70 years with HTLV-1-associated myelopathy (HAM/TSP). What was sequenced was PBMCs. The chain's CDR3 is CAISEPGQGTDTQYF. The CDR3 DNA reads TGTGCCATCAGTGAGCCGGGACAGGGCACAGATACGCAGTATTTT.